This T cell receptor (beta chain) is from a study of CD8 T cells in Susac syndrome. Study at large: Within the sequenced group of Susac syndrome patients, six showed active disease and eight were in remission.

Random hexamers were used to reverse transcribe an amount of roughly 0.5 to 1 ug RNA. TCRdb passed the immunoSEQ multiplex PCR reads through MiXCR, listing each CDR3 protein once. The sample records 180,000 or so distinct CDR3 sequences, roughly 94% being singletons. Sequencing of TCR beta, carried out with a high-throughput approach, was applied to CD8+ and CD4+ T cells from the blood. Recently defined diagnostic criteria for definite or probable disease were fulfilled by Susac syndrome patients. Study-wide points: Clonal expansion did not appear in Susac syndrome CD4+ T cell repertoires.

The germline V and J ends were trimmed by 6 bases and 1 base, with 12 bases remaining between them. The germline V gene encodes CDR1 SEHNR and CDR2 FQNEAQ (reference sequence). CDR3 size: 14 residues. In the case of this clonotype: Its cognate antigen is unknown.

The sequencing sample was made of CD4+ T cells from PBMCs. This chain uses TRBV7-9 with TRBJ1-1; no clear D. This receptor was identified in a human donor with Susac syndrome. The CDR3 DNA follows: TGTGCCAGCAGTCCTCTGGAGAGGAACACTGAAGCTTTCTTT. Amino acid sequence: CASSPLERNTEAFF.